One sample yielded the 24 T cell receptor beta chains listed below, sequenced in a study of cytomegalovirus exposure and HLA in healthy donors. 13 Jbeta primers and 60 Vbeta primers were used for the PCR. Using immunoSEQ multiplex PCR, the repertoire was profiled, and TCRdb retains in-frame clones only, with some absent. Here the sample spans around 170,000 clones, roughly 80% being singletons. Sequencing was performed on PBMCs. All receptors come from a man aged 50 or older in good health and CMV-seropositive.

This clone was counted between two and nine times. The chain combines TRBV6-6 with TRBJ2-7; 9 positions match TRBD2. The CDR3 loop spans 15 amino acids. Germline V gives CDR1 MNHNY, CDR2 SVGAGI (reference sequence). V shed 4 bases, J shed 6 bases, and the junction held 10 bases outside the gene matches. This CDR3 reads CASSSSGDRACEQYF. CDR3 coding DNA: TGTGCCAGCAGTTCTAGCGGGGACAGAGCCTGCGAGCAGTACTTC.

This chain joins TRBV7-2 and TRBJ2-7; 8 positions agree with TRBD1. The CDR3 extends over 15 amino acids. Germline CDR1 reads SGHTA; CDR2 reads FQGNSA. The junction had 4 bases not matched to a gene; V was cut back by 1 base and J by 2 bases. The CDR3 nucleotides are TGTGCCAGCAGCTTAGGAGGGACAGGCGCCTACGAGCAGTACTTC. Amino acid sequence: CASSLGGTGAYEQYF.

The chain couples TRBV2 to TRBJ2-4, with 11 bases matching TRBD2. V shed 6 bases and J 4 bases; nucleotides not matched to a gene: 5. Germline V gene data show CDR1 as SNHLY and CDR2 as FYNNEI. This CDR3 spans 15 amino acids. The CDR3 region is CASRAGTSGKNIQYF. CDR3 sequence (DNA): TGTGCCAGCAGGGCCGGGACTAGCGGAAAAAACATTCAGTACTTC.

This sequence joins TRBV28 and TRBJ1-5, with unresolved D. CDR3 size: 12 residues. The germline V gene encodes CDR1 MDHEN and CDR2 SYDVKM. Trimming removed 7 bases from V and 6 bases from J, with 10 bases in between. CDR3 residues: CASTGGSQPQHF. The CDR3 DNA reads as TGTGCCAGCACAGGAGGGTCTCAGCCCCAGCATTTT.

This clone was observed a single time. CDR3 nucleotide sequence: TGTGCCAGCAGTGTCGCGGAGACTAACTATGGCTACACCTTC. Encoded protein: CASSVAETNYGYTF. The chain links TRBV25-1 to TRBJ1-2; D call uncertain. Trimming took 4 bases from V and 0 from J, leaving 9 bases between them. The CDR3 sequence is 14 residues long. CDR1 is MGHDK and CDR2 is SYGVNS in the germline V gene.

This clone was found once. This chain uses TRBV5-4 with TRBJ2-7; 15 bases are shared with TRBD2. V lost 4 bases, J lost 3 bases, and 5 bases stayed unmatched. Germline V gene sequence: CDR1 SGHNT, CDR2 YYREEE (reference sequence). The CDR3 runs to 16 residues. CDR3 nucleotide sequence: TGTGCCAGCAGCGCGGGGACTAGCGGGAGGATCTACGAGCAGTACTTC. Its protein product is CASSAGTSGRIYEQYF.

The DNA of the CDR3 is TGTGCCAGCAGCTCCCTCTTGGAGGGGGCGCGAGGCGAGCAGTACTTC. Protein product: CASSSLLEGARGEQYF. V is TRBV7-9 and J is TRBJ2-7; maybe TRBD1 (7 bases). Germline lookup yields CDR1 SEHNR and CDR2 FQNEAQ (reference sequence). The CDR3 totals 16 residues. V lost 4 bases to trimming and J lost 6 bases, with 22 bases between them.

J is TRBJ2-2 and V is TRBV5-4, with 7 nucleotides matching TRBD1. The trim removed 4 bases at V and 4 bases at J, leaving 7 bases unmatched. The CDR3 runs to 15 residues. Germline lookup yields CDR1 SGHNT and CDR2 YYREEE (reference sequence). In DNA, the CDR3 is TGTGCCAGCAGCCCAAACAGGGGCTTCACCGGGGAGCTGTTTTTT. This gives the protein CASSPNRGFTGELFF.

CDR3 sequence reads: CASSLNTGGNEKLFF. In nucleotides, the CDR3 is TGTGCCAGCAGCTTAAACACAGGGGGTAATGAAAAACTGTTTTTT. The V and J genes are TRBV7-9 and TRBJ1-4, with 8 bases aligning to TRBD1. This CDR3 has 15 residues. Germline CDR1 is SEHNR and CDR2 is FQNEAQ (reference sequence). With V trimmed by 2 bases and J by 4 bases, 3 bases remained unmatched.

The chain couples TRBV9 to TRBJ2-5, with 8 bases that match TRBD2. Per germline, CDR1 SGDLS and CDR2 YYNGEE. Trimming at V came to 5 bases and at J to 5 bases, leaving 11 bases not matched to a gene. There are 15 residues in the CDR3. The CDR3 protein is CASSPIAGLLETQYF. CDR3 DNA sequence: TGTGCCAGCAGTCCAATAGCGGGATTGTTGGAGACCCAGTACTTC. The full variable domain, completed using reference TRBV9 and TRBJ2-5, is DSGVTQTPKHLITATGQRVTLRCSPRSGDLSVYWYQQSLDQGLQFLIQYYNGEERAKGNILERFSAQQFPDLHSELNLSSLELGDSALYFCASSPIAGLLETQYFGPGTRLLVL.

The chain recombines TRBV6-1 with TRBJ1-5, with 7 nucleotides matching TRBD1. Germline loops: CDR1 MNHNS, CDR2 SASEGT. This CDR3 spans 15 amino acids. Trimming cost V 3 bases and J 4 bases; bases outside gene matches: 6. In nucleotides, the CDR3 is TGTGCCAGCAGTGATGTCAGGGGGAGGAATCAGCCCCAGCATTTT. Residues: CASSDVRGRNQPQHF.

The J gene is TRBJ2-7, the V gene TRBV4-2; TRBD2 aligns across 15 bases. CDR1 and CDR2 (germline): LGHNA, YNFKEQ. J lost 1 base, V lost 4 bases, and 8 bases had no gene match. CDR3 size: 18 residues. CDR3 coding DNA: TGTGCCAGCAGCCGTAGGGAGGGACTAGCGGGGGGTTCCTACGAGCAGTACTTC. It encodes CASSRREGLAGGSYEQYF.

Details on this clone: This same CDR3 is encoded by further DNA sequences in the sample. The J gene is TRBJ2-1, the V gene TRBV7-2; TRBD2 agrees at 7 bases. The CDR3 runs 15 residues. Per the germline V gene, CDR1 is SGHTA and CDR2 is FQGNSA. The junction had 5 bases not matched to a gene; V was cut back by 3 bases and J by 3 bases. CDR3 nucleotides: TGTGCCAGCAGCTTTCTGGCGGGAGTCTACAATGAGCAGTTCTTC. Its protein product is CASSFLAGVYNEQFF.

This chain's CDR3 is CASSVQRTAFEAFF. CDR3 nucleotides: TGTGCCAGCAGCGTTCAGAGGACAGCCTTTGAAGCTTTCTTT. This chain uses TRBV7-2 with TRBJ1-1; D perhaps matches TRBD1 (6 bases). Germline-derived CDR1 and CDR2 are SGHTA and FQGNSA. V was cut by 5 bases and J by 7 bases, with 17 bases left in between. CDR3 length: 14 residues.

The genes are TRBV18 and TRBJ1-1; D is uncertain. V lost 3 bases and J lost 0, with 11 bases in between. The CDR3 consists of 15 residues. The germline gives CDR1 KGHSH, CDR2 LQKENI. The CDR3 sequence is CASSPVPGLNTEAFF. CDR3 in DNA: TGTGCCAGCTCACCGGTGCCGGGATTGAACACTGAAGCTTTCTTT.

The chain couples TRBV14 to TRBJ2-3, with a tentative D call TRBD2 (6 bases). The CDR3 has 14 residues. The germline V gene has CDR1 SGHDN and CDR2 FVKESK. Trimming took 1 base from V and 7 from J, leaving 12 bases between them. CDR3 protein: CASSQAPAGHTQYF. The DNA for the CDR3 is TGTGCCAGCAGCCAAGCGCCAGCGGGTCATACGCAGTATTTT.

The chain joins TRBV15 to TRBJ2-7; 9 nucleotides agree with TRBD2. The germline gives CDR1 LNHNV, CDR2 YYDKDF (reference sequence). V was pared by 6 bases and J by 2 bases, with 8 bases of the junction left unmatched. The CDR3 is made up of 15 amino acids. The CDR3 DNA sequence: TGTGCCACCAGTCGTAGCGGGAGTTTCGCCTACGAGCAGTACTTC. Translated, it gives CATSRSGSFAYEQYF.

The V gene is TRBV6-5, the J gene TRBJ1-5; possibly TRBD1 for D (6 bases). The germline V gene encodes CDR1 MNHEY and CDR2 SVGAGI. The CDR3 runs to 15 residues. V gave up 5 bases and J gave up 2 bases, with 13 bases separating them. In DNA, the CDR3 is TGTGCCAGCAGTGGCCAGTGGACAGGCAATCAGCCCCAGCATTTT. Its translation is CASSGQWTGNQPQHF.

V is TRBV18 and J is TRBJ1-1; 8 nucleotides line up with TRBD1. The V gene's germline CDR1 is KGHSH and CDR2 LQKENI. V dropped 3 bases and J dropped 5; count of bases not matched to a gene: 5. This CDR3 contains 14 residues. The CDR3 DNA reads as TGTGCCAGCTCACCCACAGGGGGAGAGACTGAAGCTTTCTTT. It translates to CASSPTGGETEAFF.

The chain has TRBV2 and TRBJ1-5, with a tentative D call TRBD1 (6 bases). Germline V CDR1 and CDR2: SNHLY, FYNNEI. The CDR3 length is 19 residues. Trimming took off 6 bases at V and 0 bases at J, with 24 bases between the two ends. The CDR3 sequence: CASSQDSLLTFYSNQPQHF. The CDR3 nucleotides are TGTGCCAGCAGCCAGGACAGCCTCCTCACATTTTATAGCAATCAGCCCCAGCATTTT.

This clone was counted a few times. The chain couples TRBV5-4 to TRBJ2-2; D not resolved. V lost 0 bases and J lost 0, with 6 bases in between. Germline V lookup: CDR1 SGHNT, CDR2 YYREEE (reference sequence). The CDR3 is made up of 15 amino acids. The CDR3 region has the DNA TGTGCCAGCAGCTTGGCAGGTGCGAACACCGGGGAGCTGTTTTTT. Translation: CASSLAGANTGELFF.

This rearrangement joins TRBV28 to TRBJ2-7; the D gene is possibly TRBD2 (6 bases). This CDR3 has 15 residues. CDR1 and CDR2 from the germline V gene are MDHEN and SYDVKM. V lost 3 bases and J lost 3, with 15 bases in between. The CDR3 here is CASSLGLLRIYEQYF. The DNA of the CDR3 is TGTGCCAGCAGTTTGGGACTGCTCAGAATCTACGAGCAGTACTTC. Looking up the rest from reference TRBV28 and TRBJ2-7 gives the full variable domain: DVKVTQSSRYLVKRTGEKVFLECVQDMDHENMFWYRQDPGLGLRLIYFSYDVKMKEKGDIPEGYSVSREKKERFSLILESASTNQTSMYLCASSLGLLRIYEQYFGPGTRLTVT.

The rearrangement joins TRBV6-1 to TRBJ2-3; 10 nucleotides align to TRBD2. The CDR3 covers 17 residues. The V and J ends lost 2 bases and 6 bases, in that order; junction bases with no gene match: 11. In germline, CDR1 is MNHNS, CDR2 SASEGT. CDR3 nucleotide sequence: TGTGCCAGCAGTGAAAGAACCGGGACTAGCGTGGTCGATACGCAGTATTTT. Its translation: CASSERTGTSVVDTQYF.

V is TRBV9 and J is TRBJ2-3, with 12 bases identical to TRBD1. Trimming at V came to 0 bases and at J to 2 bases, leaving 4 bases not matched to a gene. The CDR3 length is 17 residues. CDR1 and CDR2 from the germline V gene are SGDLS and YYNGEE. The CDR3 sequence: CASSVDGTGGITDTQYF. The CDR3, as DNA: TGTGCCAGCAGCGTAGACGGGACAGGGGGCATCACAGATACGCAGTATTTT.